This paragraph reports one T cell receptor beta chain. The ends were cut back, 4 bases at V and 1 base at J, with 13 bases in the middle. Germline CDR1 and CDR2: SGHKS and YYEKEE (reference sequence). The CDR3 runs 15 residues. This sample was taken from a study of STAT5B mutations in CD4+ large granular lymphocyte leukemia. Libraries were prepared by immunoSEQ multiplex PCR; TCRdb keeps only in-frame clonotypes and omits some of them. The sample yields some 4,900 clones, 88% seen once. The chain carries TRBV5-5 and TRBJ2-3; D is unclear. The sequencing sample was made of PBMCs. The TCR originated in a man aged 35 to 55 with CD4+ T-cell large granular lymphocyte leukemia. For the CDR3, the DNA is TGTGCCAGCAGCAACGACTGGGAACGCACAGATACGCAGTATTTT. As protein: CASSNDWERTDTQYF.